This T cell receptor beta chain was recovered during a study of cytomegalovirus exposure and HLA in healthy donors. The CDR3 spans 15 residues. V shed 3 bases and J 5 bases; nucleotides not matched to a gene: 8. CDR1 is SGHRS and CDR2 is YFSETQ in the germline V gene. 13 Jbeta primers and 60 Vbeta primers were used for the PCR. Measured with immunoSEQ multiplex PCR; TCRdb has only the in-frame clones, and not every one. The sample shows about 110,000 clones, roughly 74% of them seen only once. The chain carries TRBV5-1 and TRBJ2-5; 9 nucleotides align to TRBD1. This clonotype originated in a man aged 35 to 55 in good health and CMV-seronegative. The sequencing input was PBMCs. As DNA, the CDR3 is TGCGCCAGCAGCTCCGGGACAGGGAGGTGGGAGACCCAGTACTTC. Amino acids: CASSSGTGRWETQYF.